One T cell receptor (beta chain) is described in this entry. The antigen remains undetermined. These data originate in a study of T cell responses to AZD1222 COVID-19 vaccine. TCRdb's table, derived via immunoSEQ multiplex PCR, lists solely in-frame clones and lacks some. The data contain 150,000 or so clones, 70% to 90% of them singletons. Overall study results and limits: Spike-specific TCRs gained breadth and depth after people received two AZD1222 doses. Unmutated variant regions reportedly attract nearly half of all spike-specific TCRs. Donors were chiefly white British, with a greater number of females, and clonal diversity was perhaps underestimated.

Germline CDR1 is SNHLY and CDR2 is FYNNEI. V lost 6 bases and J lost 5, with 11 bases in between. The CDR3 consists of 13 residues. The V gene is TRBV2, the J gene TRBJ1-5; D is perhaps TRBD1 (5 bases). The sample was peripheral blood, taken on day 0 of MenACWY control vaccination. This TCR came from an adult in good health. CDR3 protein: CASSLGGYQPQHF. Written as DNA, the CDR3 is TGTGCCAGCAGCTTGGGGGGATATCAGCCCCAGCATTTT.